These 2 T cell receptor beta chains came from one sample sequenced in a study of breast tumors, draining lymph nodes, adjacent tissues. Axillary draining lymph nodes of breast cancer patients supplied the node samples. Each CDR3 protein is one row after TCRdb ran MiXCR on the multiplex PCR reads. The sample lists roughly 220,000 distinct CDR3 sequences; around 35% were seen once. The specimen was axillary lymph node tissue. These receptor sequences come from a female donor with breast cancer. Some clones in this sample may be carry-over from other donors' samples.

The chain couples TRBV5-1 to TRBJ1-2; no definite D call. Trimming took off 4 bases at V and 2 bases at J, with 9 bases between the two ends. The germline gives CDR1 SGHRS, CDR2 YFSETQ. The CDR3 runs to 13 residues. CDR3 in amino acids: CASSASGNYGYTF. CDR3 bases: TGCGCCAGCAGCGCTAGCGGGAACTATGGCTACACCTTC.

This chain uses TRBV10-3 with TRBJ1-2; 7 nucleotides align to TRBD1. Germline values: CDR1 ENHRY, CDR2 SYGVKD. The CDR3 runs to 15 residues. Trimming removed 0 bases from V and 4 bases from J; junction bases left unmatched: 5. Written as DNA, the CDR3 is TGTGCCATCAGTGAGTCGGTATGGGACAGCTATGGCTACACCTTC. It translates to CAISESVWDSYGYTF.